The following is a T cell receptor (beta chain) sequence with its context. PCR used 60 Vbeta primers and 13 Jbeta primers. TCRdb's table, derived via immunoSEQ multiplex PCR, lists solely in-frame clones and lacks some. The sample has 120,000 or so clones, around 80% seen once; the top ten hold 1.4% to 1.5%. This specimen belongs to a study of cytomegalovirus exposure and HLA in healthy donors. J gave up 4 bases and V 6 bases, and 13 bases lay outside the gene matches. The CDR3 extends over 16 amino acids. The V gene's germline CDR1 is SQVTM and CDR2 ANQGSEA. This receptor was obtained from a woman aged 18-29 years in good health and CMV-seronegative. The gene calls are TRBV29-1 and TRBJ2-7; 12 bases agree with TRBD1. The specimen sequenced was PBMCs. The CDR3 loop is CSVSGAGTGGGYEQYF. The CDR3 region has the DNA TGCAGCGTCTCAGGCGCCGGGACAGGGGGCGGGTACGAGCAGTACTTC.